A selection of T cell receptor beta chains follows, all from one sample in a study of blood T cells in healthy people across ages. TCRdb re-called the 5' RACE reads with MiXCR, one entry per CDR3 protein. Seen here are around 1,000,000 distinct CDR3 sequences, less than 25% observed once, and the top ten hold about 0.69%. These same records also appear under a second study, on T cells of mothers and their children.

Sequencing used blood. The receptors derive from a girl aged 2 to 9 in good health. Each CDR3 is given with its conserved first and last residue. A D gene is named only where the DNA matches it firmly. Clone size, where shown, is once, few, many, or a class for clones that have expanded.

DNA,CDR3,J,D,size,V
TGTGCCAGCAGCACGACCCGGGACTTAACACAAGAGACCCAGTACTTC,CASSTTRDLTQETQYF,TRBJ2-5,NA,NA,TRBV28
TGTGCCACCAGAAGGGAGTACTACTTTAAAGATACGCAGTATTTT,CATRREYYFKDTQYF,TRBJ2-3,NA,many,TRBV10-3
TGTGCCAGCAGTCACCCGGACAGGGGGCGAAACGGGCAGTACTTT,CASSHPDRGRNGQYF,TRBJ2-7,TRBD1,NA,TRBV28
TGTGCCAGCAGCTTAGTGGGACAGCGGAGCTCCTATAATTCACCCCTCCACTTT,CASSLVGQRSSYNSPLHF,TRBJ1-6,TRBD1,few,TRBV11-2
TGTGCCACCAGCAGAGATATGAGTTCCAATGAGCAGTTCTTC,CATSRDMSSNEQFF,TRBJ2-1,NA,NA,TRBV15
TGCAGTGCTAGAGATCTAGAGGGGCCCGCCTCGCAGTACTTC,CSARDLEGPASQYF,TRBJ2-7,NA,NA,TRBV20-1
TGCGCCAGCAGCTTTAGAAGCATTAGCTCCTACGAGCAGTACTTC,CASSFRSISSYEQYF,TRBJ2-7,NA,NA,TRBV5-1
TGTGCCAGCAAAGGACTAGCGGGAAAACGTCCCTACGAGCAGTACTTC,CASKGLAGKRPYEQYF,TRBJ2-7,TRBD2,NA,TRBV6-4
TGTGCCAGCAGCTTAATAGAGACCCAGTACTTC,CASSLIETQYF,TRBJ2-5,NA,many,TRBV7-9
TGCAGCGTTGCCGCCCCGGGACAGGGGCTTTCTGAAGCTTTCTTT,CSVAAPGQGLSEAFF,TRBJ1-1,TRBD1,many,TRBV29-1
TGTGCCAGCAGCCCTAGGGGGCACTACGAGCAGTACTTC,CASSPRGHYEQYF,TRBJ2-7,TRBD1,few,TRBV7-2
TGCAGCGTTGTGAGCGGGCATTACAATGAGCAGTTCTTC,CSVVSGHYNEQFF,TRBJ2-1,NA,NA,TRBV29-1
TGCGCCAGCAGCTTGGTAATTTTTAGCGAGCAGTACTTC,CASSLVIFSEQYF,TRBJ2-7,NA,NA,TRBV5-1
TGTGCCACCAGCAGAGATCTGGGGGGCCGGAGCACTGAAGCTTTCTTT,CATSRDLGGRSTEAFF,TRBJ1-1,NA,few,TRBV15
TGTGCCAGCAGTTCAAGAGAGGGGAGGCATGAGCAGTTCTTC,CASSSREGRHEQFF,TRBJ2-1,NA,NA,TRBV7-9
TGCGCCAGCAGCGCCCAAGGGTCGACCTACGAGCAGTACTTC,CASSAQGSTYEQYF,TRBJ2-7,NA,NA,TRBV5-1
TGTGCCAGCAGCTACGGGGGCCGACAAGAGACCCAGTACTTC,CASSYGGRQETQYF,TRBJ2-5,NA,NA,TRBV7-3
TGTGCCACCAGTGCCCCGGACGGCCTAGAGACCCAGTACTTC,CATSAPDGLETQYF,TRBJ2-5,NA,once,TRBV24-1
TGTGCCAGCAGTTACCCGGATCACACAGATACGCAGTATTTT,CASSYPDHTDTQYF,TRBJ2-3,NA,few,TRBV6-6
TGTGCCAGCAGTGAAGATGGGACAGGGGTGAATGACTACACCTTC,CASSEDGTGVNDYTF,TRBJ1-2,TRBD1,NA,TRBV25-1
TGTGCCATCAGTGGAGAAGGACAGGGGTTTGAGACCCAGTACTTC,CAISGEGQGFETQYF,TRBJ2-5,TRBD1,NA,TRBV10-3
TGTGCCAGCAGTTACATACGGTCGGAGAGCACAGATACGCAGTATTTT,CASSYIRSESTDTQYF,TRBJ2-3,NA,few,TRBV6-5
TGTGCCAGCAGCCGAGCTGGGGGGGATCGGTTACCTGAAGCTTTCTTT,CASSRAGGDRLPEAFF,TRBJ1-1,NA,NA,TRBV14
TGTGCCAGCAGCCCCAGAGACAGGGCCTCCTACGAGCAGTACTTC,CASSPRDRASYEQYF,TRBJ2-7,TRBD1,many,TRBV6-5
TGTGCCAGCAGCTTTCCGACAGGCTTCCCTGACGAGCAGTACTTC,CASSFPTGFPDEQYF,TRBJ2-7,NA,NA,TRBV7-9
TGCGCCAGCAGCCGAGCGAAAGGGGGACCCGCCCGAAACTTGAACACTGAAGCTTTCTTT,CASSRAKGGPARNLNTEAFF,TRBJ1-1,NA,NA,TRBV5-1
TGTGCCAGCACCCTGACTAGCGGGGAAGAGACCCAGTACTTC,CASTLTSGEETQYF,TRBJ2-5,TRBD2,NA,TRBV12-3/TRBV12-4
TGCAGTGCTATGTCGGGAATAGCGGGTTACAATGAGCAGTTCTTC,CSAMSGIAGYNEQFF,TRBJ2-1,TRBD2,NA,TRBV20-1
TGCGCCAGCAGCCAAGATCACGACAGGCCCTACGAGCAGTACTTC,CASSQDHDRPYEQYF,TRBJ2-7,NA,few,TRBV4-3
TGTGCCAGCAGTTTTGGGTTTGGGAACGAGCAGTACTTC,CASSFGFGNEQYF,TRBJ2-7,NA,few,TRBV28
TGTGCCAGCAGCGCGACCGTTCTCCATGAGCAGTTCTTC,CASSATVLHEQFF,TRBJ2-1,NA,few,TRBV28
TGCAGCGTCCCCAGCTGGGACACCATATATTTT,CSVPSWDTIYF,TRBJ1-3,NA,NA,TRBV29-1
TGCGGTGCTAGGAGGGGACTAGCGGGAGAGAAGGGACAAGAGACCCAGTACTTC,CGARRGLAGEKGQETQYF,TRBJ2-5,TRBD2,NA,TRBV20-1
TGTGCCAGCACCGGCGGGGACAGGGATACGTATTTT,CASTGGDRDTYF,TRBJ1-3,TRBD1,many,TRBV2
TGCAGTGCTAGCGGTCTGGGACTAGGAGGCAATGAGCAGTTCTTC,CSASGLGLGGNEQFF,TRBJ2-1,TRBD2,NA,TRBV20-1
TGCGCCAGCAGCTTGGAGGGACTAGCGGGATCTGAGCAGTTCTTC,CASSLEGLAGSEQFF,TRBJ2-1,TRBD2,few,TRBV5-1
TGTGCCAGCAGCCTCGGTACAGGGGGGCCGGGAGGCTACACCTTC,CASSLGTGGPGGYTF,TRBJ1-2,TRBD1,NA,TRBV4-2